This TCR beta chain was sequenced during a study of blood T cells in healthy people across ages. In germline, CDR1 is SNHLY, CDR2 FYNNEI. CDR3 length: 15 amino acids. Trimming cost V 2 bases and J 3 bases; bases outside gene matches: 4. Primers used in a second PCR of roughly 6 to 12 cycles were a sample-barcoded 5' primer and a J-beta primer mix. From the 5' RACE reads, TCRdb called clonotypes with MiXCR, one entry per CDR3 protein. The repertoire consists of approximately 850,000 distinct CDR3 sequences, with 58% occurring once and the leading ten covering about 20%. The chain has TRBV2 and TRBJ2-7; 10 nucleotides match TRBD2. This receptor was identified in a man aged 25 to 45 in good health. Material for sequencing was blood. The CDR3 spells CASSEWSSGSYEQYF. The CDR3 DNA sequence: TGTGCCAGCAGTGAATGGTCTAGCGGGAGCTACGAGCAGTACTTC.